In this sample, the clone carrying this T cell receptor (beta chain) turned up once. The method was immunoSEQ multiplex PCR; TCRdb's version includes in-frame clones alone and lacks a portion of them. The repertoire has tens of thousands of clones, 82% of them found once; the top ten carry 1.8%. V was clipped by 7 bases and J by 0 bases, with 12 bases between them. The CDR3 is 14 residues long. Per the germline V gene, CDR1 is MNHEY and CDR2 is SVGAGI. This entry belongs to a study of OX40 agonist ivuxolimab in advanced cancers. The overall study: Patients were treated with ivuxolimab, an agonistic anti-OX40 (CD134) antibody. Among those enrolled, mean age was 60 years (range about 23 to 85) and 75% to 85% were male.

Sequencing used CD4+ or CD8+ T cells sorted from blood, obtained in a trial of the OX40 agonist ivuxolimab. The chain couples TRBV6-5 to TRBJ1-2; D may be TRBD1 (6 bases). The TCR sequence derives from an adult with an advanced solid tumor such as melanoma, head and neck, liver or kidney cancer. The CDR3 loop reads CASKTGTPNYGYTF. As DNA, the CDR3 is TGTGCCAGCAAAACCGGGACACCTAACTATGGCTACACCTTC.